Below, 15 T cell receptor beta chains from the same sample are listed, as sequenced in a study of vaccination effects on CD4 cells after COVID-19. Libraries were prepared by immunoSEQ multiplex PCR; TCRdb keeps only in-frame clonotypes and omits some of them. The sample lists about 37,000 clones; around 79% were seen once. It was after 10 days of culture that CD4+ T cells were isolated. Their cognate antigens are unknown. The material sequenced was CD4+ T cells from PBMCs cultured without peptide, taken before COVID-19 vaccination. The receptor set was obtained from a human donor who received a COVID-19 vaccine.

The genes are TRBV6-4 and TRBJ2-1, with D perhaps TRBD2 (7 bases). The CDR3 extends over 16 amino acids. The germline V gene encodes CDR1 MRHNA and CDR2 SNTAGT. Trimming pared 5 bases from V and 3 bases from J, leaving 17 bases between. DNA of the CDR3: TGTGCCAGCAGTCCTCAGGGGATAGCGGGCTACAATGAGCAGTTCTTC. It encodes CASSPQGIAGYNEQFF.

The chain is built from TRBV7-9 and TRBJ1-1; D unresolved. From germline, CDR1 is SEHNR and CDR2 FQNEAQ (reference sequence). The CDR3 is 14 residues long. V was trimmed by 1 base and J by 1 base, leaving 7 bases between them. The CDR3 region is CASSLVGRNTEAFF. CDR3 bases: TGTGCCAGCAGCTTAGTTGGGAGGAACACTGAAGCTTTCTTT.

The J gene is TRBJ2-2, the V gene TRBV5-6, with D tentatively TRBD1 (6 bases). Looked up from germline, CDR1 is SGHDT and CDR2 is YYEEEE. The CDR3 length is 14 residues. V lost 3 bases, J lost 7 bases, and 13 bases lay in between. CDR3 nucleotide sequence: TGTGCCAGCAGCTCCTACAGGGATAACGGGGAGCTGTTTTTT. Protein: CASSSYRDNGELFF.

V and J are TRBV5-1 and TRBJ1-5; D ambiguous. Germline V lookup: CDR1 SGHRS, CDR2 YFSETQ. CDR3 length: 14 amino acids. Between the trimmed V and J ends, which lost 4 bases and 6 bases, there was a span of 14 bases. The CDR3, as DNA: TGCGCCAGCAGCCCTGGGCAGGCGGGTCAGCCCCAGCATTTT. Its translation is CASSPGQAGQPQHF.

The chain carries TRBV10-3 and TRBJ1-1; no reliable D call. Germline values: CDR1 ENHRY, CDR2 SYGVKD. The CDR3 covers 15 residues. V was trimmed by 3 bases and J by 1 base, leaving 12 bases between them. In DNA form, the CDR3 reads TGTGCCATCAGTGACAGGATGAGAGAGAACACTGAAGCTTTCTTT. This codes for CAISDRMRENTEAFF.

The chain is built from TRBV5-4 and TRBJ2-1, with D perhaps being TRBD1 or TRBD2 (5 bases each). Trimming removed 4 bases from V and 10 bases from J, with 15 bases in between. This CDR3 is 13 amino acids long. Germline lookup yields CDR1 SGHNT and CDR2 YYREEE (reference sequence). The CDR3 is CASSGDLRREQFF. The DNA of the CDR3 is TGTGCCAGCAGCGGGGACCTGCGGCGGGAGCAGTTCTTC.

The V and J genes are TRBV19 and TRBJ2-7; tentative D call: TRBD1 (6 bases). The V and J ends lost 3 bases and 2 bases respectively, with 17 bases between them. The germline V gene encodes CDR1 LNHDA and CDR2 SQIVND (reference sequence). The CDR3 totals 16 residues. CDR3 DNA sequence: TGTGCCAGTAGTATTCAGGGGCCCCCGACTCCCTACGAGCAGTACTTC. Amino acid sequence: CASSIQGPPTPYEQYF.

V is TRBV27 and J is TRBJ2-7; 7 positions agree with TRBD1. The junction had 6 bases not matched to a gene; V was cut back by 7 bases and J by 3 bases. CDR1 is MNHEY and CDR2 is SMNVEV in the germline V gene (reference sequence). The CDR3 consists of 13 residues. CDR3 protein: CASMVTGRYEQYF. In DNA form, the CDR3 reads TGTGCCAGCATGGTGACAGGGCGCTACGAGCAGTACTTC.

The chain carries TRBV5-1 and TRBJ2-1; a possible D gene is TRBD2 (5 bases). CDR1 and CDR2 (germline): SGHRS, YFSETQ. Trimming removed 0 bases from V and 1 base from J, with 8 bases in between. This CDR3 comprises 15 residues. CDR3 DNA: TGCGCCAGCAGCTTGGTCCGGGAATCCTACAATGAGCAGTTCTTC. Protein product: CASSLVRESYNEQFF.

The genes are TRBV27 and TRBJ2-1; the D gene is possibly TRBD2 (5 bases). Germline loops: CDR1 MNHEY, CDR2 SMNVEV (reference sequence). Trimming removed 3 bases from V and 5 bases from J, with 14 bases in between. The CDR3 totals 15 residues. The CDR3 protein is CASSLGGSGNNEQFF. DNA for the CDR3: TGTGCCAGCAGTTTGGGTGGGAGTGGGAACAATGAGCAGTTCTTC.

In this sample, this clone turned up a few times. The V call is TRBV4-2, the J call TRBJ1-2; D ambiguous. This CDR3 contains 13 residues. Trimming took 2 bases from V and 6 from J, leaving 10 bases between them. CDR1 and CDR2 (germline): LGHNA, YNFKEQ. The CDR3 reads CASSQFSGDGYTF. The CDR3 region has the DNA TGTGCCAGCAGCCAATTTTCGGGTGATGGCTACACCTTC.

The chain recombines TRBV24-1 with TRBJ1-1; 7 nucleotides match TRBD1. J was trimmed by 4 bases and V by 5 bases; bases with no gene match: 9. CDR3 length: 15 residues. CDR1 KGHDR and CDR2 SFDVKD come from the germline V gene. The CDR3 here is CATSGTSGGRTEAFF. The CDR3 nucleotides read TGTGCCACCAGTGGAACATCAGGGGGTCGCACTGAAGCTTTCTTT.

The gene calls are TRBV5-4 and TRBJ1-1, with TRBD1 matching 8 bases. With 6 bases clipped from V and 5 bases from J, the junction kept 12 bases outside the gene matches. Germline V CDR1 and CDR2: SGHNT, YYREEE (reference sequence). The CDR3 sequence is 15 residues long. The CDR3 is CASTDQTGVMTEAFF. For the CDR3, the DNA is TGTGCCAGCACGGACCAGACAGGGGTTATGACTGAAGCTTTCTTT.

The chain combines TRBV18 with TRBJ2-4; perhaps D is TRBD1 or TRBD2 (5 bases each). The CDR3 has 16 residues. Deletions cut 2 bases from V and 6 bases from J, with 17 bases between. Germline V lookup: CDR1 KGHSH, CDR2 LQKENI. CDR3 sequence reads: CASSPRDVSGGNIQYF. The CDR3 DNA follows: TGTGCCAGCTCACCAAGGGACGTAAGTGGGGGAAACATTCAGTACTTC.

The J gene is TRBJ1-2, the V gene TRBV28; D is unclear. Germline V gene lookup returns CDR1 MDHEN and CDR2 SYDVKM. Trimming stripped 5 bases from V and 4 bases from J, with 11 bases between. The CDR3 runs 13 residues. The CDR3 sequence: CASSLTSLYGYTF. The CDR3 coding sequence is TGTGCCAGCAGTCTTACCAGCCTCTATGGCTACACCTTC.